Each of the 2 T cell receptor beta chains below was sequenced from the same sample in a study of cytomegalovirus exposure and HLA in healthy donors. The PCR ran on 60 Vbeta and 13 Jbeta primers. The protocol was immunoSEQ multiplex PCR, while the TCRdb copy is restricted to in-frame clones and leaves out a portion. The sample records about 150,000 clones, 65% to 90% being singletons. Sequences were obtained from PBMCs. These receptors were collected from a woman aged 25-40 years in good health and CMV-seronegative.

The chain employs TRBV15 and TRBJ2-1; 11 nucleotides match TRBD2. Looked up from germline, CDR1 is LNHNV and CDR2 is YYDKDF (reference sequence). V gave up 8 bases and J gave up 2 bases; unmatched junction bases: 5. This CDR3 spans 15 amino acids. This CDR3 reads CATGMTSGTYNEQFF. Written as DNA, the CDR3 is TGTGCCACCGGAATGACTAGCGGGACCTACAATGAGCAGTTCTTC.

The V and J genes are TRBV2 and TRBJ2-5; no definite D call. The end of the DNA is better explained by TRBJ2-7, so the J call may be wrong. The CDR3 spans 10 residues. From germline, CDR1 is SNHLY and CDR2 FYNNEI. CDR3 residues: CASSGYEQYF. DNA for the CDR3: TGTGCCAGCAGTGGATACGAGCAGTACTTC.